Below, 5 T cell receptor beta chains from the same sample are listed, as sequenced in a study of blood T cells in healthy people across ages (dated by TCRdb to about 2015). Library construction relied on 5' RACE. Sequencing relied on an Illumina HiSeq 2500. The second PCR ran for roughly 7 to 11 cycles and used a J-beta primer mix along with a sample-barcoded 5' primer. The public reads were reprocessed in TCRdb via fastp at Q25 and MiXCR, keeping in-frame beta chains. Each entry merges the rows of one CDR3 protein and shows their most common DNA and genes. The sample table records about 750,000 distinct CDR3 sequences; 53% of these occur just once. Of the sample, around 41% falls within the top ten clones. Sequencing input: blood. Every receptor here comes from an elderly man in good health.

J is TRBJ2-5 and V is TRBV27; D may be TRBD1 or TRBD2 (5 bases each). The J call may be wrong; the DNA end is better matched by TRBJ2-7. Germline V gene sequence: CDR1 MNHEY, CDR2 SMNVEV (reference sequence). This CDR3 spans 13 amino acids. The CDR3: CASNGVPGSEQYF. CDR3 nucleotides: TGTGCCAGCAATGGGGTCCCAGGGAGCGAGCAGTACTTC.

V is TRBV6-2 or TRBV6-3 and J is TRBJ2-7, with D possibly being TRBD1 (5 bases). Germline CDR1 MNHEY, CDR2 SVGEGT. Trimming removed 4 bases at V and 3 bases at J, with 16 bases between. The CDR3 sequence is 15 residues long. CDR3 loop: CASSSARKGNYEQYF. DNA of the CDR3: TGTGCCAGCAGTTCCGCTAGAAAGGGGAACTACGAGCAGTACTTC.

The V and J genes are TRBV6-1 and TRBJ1-2; a weak D match, TRBD1 (5 bases). CDR1 is MNHNS, CDR2 SASEGT, per germline. The CDR3 runs to 13 residues. Trimming took off 0 bases at V and 8 bases at J, with 10 bases between the two ends. CDR3 residues: CASSEAGGGGYTF. Written as DNA, the CDR3 is TGTGCCAGCAGTGAAGCCGGGGGGGGAGGCTACACCTTC.

This clonotype came up many times. The V and J genes are TRBV7-2 and TRBJ1-2, with D tentatively TRBD1 (5 bases). Looked up from germline, CDR1 is SGHTA and CDR2 is FQGNSA. Between the trimmed V and J ends, which lost 1 base and 6 bases, there was a span of 12 bases. The length of the CDR3 is 14 residues. The CDR3 region has the DNA TGTGCCAGCAGCTTAGGGGGGGTATACCATGGCTACACCTTC. Translated: CASSLGGVYHGYTF.

The chain has TRBV21-1 and TRBJ1-5. TRBV21-1 is a pseudogene locus. The CDR3 runs 15 residues. CDR3 nucleotide sequence: TGTGCCAGCAGCTGGGGAGGGCGGAGCAATCAGCCCCAGCATTTT. It translates to CASSWGGRSNQPQHF.